The rows below give T cell receptor beta chains drawn from one sample of a study of cytomegalovirus exposure and HLA in healthy donors. Sequenced by immunoSEQ multiplex PCR; TCRdb stores in-frame clones only, minus some. The data contain about 210,000 clones, roughly 80% of them seen just once; the ten biggest clones take up approximately 0.39%. The sample comprised PBMCs. These receptor sequences come from a male donor in good health and CMV-seropositive. CDR3s leave out the opening cysteine and the closing phenylalanine or tryptophan.

j_gene: TRBJ2-3
v_gene: TRBV6-5
len: 12
CDR3aa: ASSEGLSTDTQY

j_gene: TRBJ2-3
v_gene: TRBV19
len: 14
CDR3aa: ASSTSAAGKADTQY

j_gene: TRBJ1-5
v_gene: TRBV5-1
len: 13
CDR3aa: ASSLVPGSNQPQH

j_gene: TRBJ1-2
v_gene: TRBV6-5
len: 10
CDR3aa: ASTQTGNGYT

j_gene: TRBJ2-1
v_gene: TRBV5-1
len: 14
CDR3aa: ASSLGGGADYNEQF

j_gene: TRBJ1-2
v_gene: TRBV7-2
len: 12
CDR3aa: ASSLQGTRYGYT

j_gene: TRBJ2-1
v_gene: TRBV4-3
len: 13
CDR3aa: ASSQRESSYNEQF

j_gene: TRBJ1-1
v_gene: TRBV11-2
len: 11
CDR3aa: ASSLAGRTEAF

j_gene: TRBJ2-3
v_gene: TRBV5-1
len: 10
CDR3aa: ASNTGTDTQY

j_gene: TRBJ2-2
v_gene: TRBV7-2
len: 14
CDR3aa: ASSLRLAGGSGELF

j_gene: TRBJ1-4
v_gene: TRBV19
len: 12
CDR3aa: ASRKDRKNEKLF

j_gene: TRBJ2-3
v_gene: TRBV5-1
len: 13
CDR3aa: ASSSTSGATDTQY

j_gene: TRBJ1-1
v_gene: TRBV29-1
len: 11
CDR3aa: SVKNPRNTEAF

j_gene: TRBJ1-2
v_gene: TRBV27
len: 15
CDR3aa: ASSLSGHIQGIYGYT

j_gene: TRBJ1-3
v_gene: TRBV18
len: 17
CDR3aa: ASSPPELGTVHAGNTIY

j_gene: TRBJ2-1
v_gene: TRBV11-2
len: 15
CDR3aa: ASSAKVRDSYYNEQF

j_gene: TRBJ2-5
v_gene: TRBV7-9
len: 14
CDR3aa: ASTIGTGRFQETQY

j_gene: TRBJ2-7
v_gene: TRBV30
len: 14
CDR3aa: AWSSTSGINFYEQY

j_gene: TRBJ2-1
v_gene: TRBV4-2
len: 14
CDR3aa: ASSQRRQLSYNEQF

j_gene: TRBJ2-7
v_gene: TRBV5-4
len: 12
CDR3aa: ASSAAGGRYEQY

j_gene: TRBJ1-2
v_gene: TRBV6-5
len: 12
CDR3aa: ASNPQGGTYGYT

j_gene: TRBJ2-7
v_gene: TRBV7-9
len: 13
CDR3aa: ASSLGLVPSYEQY